A single sample is the source of the 26 T cell receptor beta chains below, sequenced in a study of CXCR3-negative and CXCR3-positive naive CD8 T cells. Findings of the study overall: Naive CXCR3-positive cells had TRB CDR3s more hydrophobic than those of CXCR3-negative naive cells.

The libraries of TRB cDNA were prepared using 5' RACE with UMI labels. TCRdb reworked the 5' RACE reads into one entry per CDR3 protein, no DNA. The sample's table shows 49,000 or so distinct CDR3 sequences. These receptors' antigens are unknown. Sequenced sample: naive CXCR3+ CD8+ T cells from blood. Subset of the sample: CD45RO-CCR7+CD27+CD95- naive CD8+ T cells expressing CXCR3 (TNR3+). The receptors here all came from a human donor in good health. Some clones in this sample may be carry-over from other donors' samples.

V and J are TRBV15 and TRBJ2-1. CDR1 and CDR2 (germline): LNHNV, YYDKDF (reference sequence). The CDR3 sequence is 14 residues long. This chain's CDR3 is CATSRDGTDSEQFF.

The chain joins TRBV4-3 to TRBJ1-1. Germline loops: CDR1 LGHNA, CDR2 YSLEER. This CDR3 is built from 18 residues. The CDR3 loop reads CASSQDPPSVIVNTEAFF.

The V call is TRBV29-1, the J call TRBJ2-7. Germline CDR1 is SQVTM and CDR2 is ANQGSEA. The length of the CDR3 is 13 residues. The chain's CDR3 is CSLTVSGSYEQYF.

The chain recombines TRBV12-3 or TRBV12-4 with TRBJ2-4; TCRdb picks TRBD1, but there is no DNA to check that call. The CDR3 loop spans 12 amino acids. This CDR3 is CASSLGGTEEYF.

The chain couples TRBV10-3 to TRBJ1-5. This CDR3 is 12 amino acids long. CDR1 is ENHRY and CDR2 is SYGVKD in the germline V gene. Here the CDR3 reads CAISEGNQPQHF.

CDR3: CASSKAIDFGTEGANYGYTF. The V gene is TRBV21-1, the J gene TRBJ1-2; lacking DNA, the TRBD1 call made by TCRdb goes unchecked. TRBV21-1 is a documented pseudogene. The CDR3 has 20 amino acids.

V gene TRBV15 combines with J gene TRBJ1-5; TCRdb outputs TRBD1, but without DNA this stays unchecked. CDR3 size: 16 residues. The germline V gene encodes CDR1 LNHNV and CDR2 YYDKDF (reference sequence). The CDR3 sequence is CATSITGGATGQPQHF.

The chain uses TRBV29-1 and TRBJ1-3; the D call of TRBD1 rests on TCRdb alone, since no DNA is present to check it. Germline V gives CDR1 SQVTM, CDR2 ANQGSEA. The length of the CDR3 is 16 residues. CDR3: CSVALTGSSSGNTIYF.

The chain combines TRBV7-9 with TRBJ2-2; checking the TCRdb D call of TRBD1 is not possible without DNA. This CDR3 is built from 14 residues. The germline CDR1 and CDR2 sequences are SEHNR and FQNEAQ (reference sequence). The CDR3 is CASSAGRFGGELFF.

The rearrangement joins TRBV7-2 to TRBJ2-7; with no DNA, the TCRdb D assignment of TRBD2 cannot be verified. The germline CDR1 and CDR2 sequences are SGHTA and FQGNSA. This CDR3 comprises 13 residues. The CDR3 reads CASSWETSYEQYF.

This chain connects TRBV6-5 to TRBJ2-7; the D call of TRBD1 rests on TCRdb alone, since no DNA is present to check it. Per germline, CDR1 MNHEY and CDR2 SVGAGI. The CDR3 sequence is 15 residues long. The CDR3 sequence: CASSYSNRDGDEQYF.

The gene calls are TRBV7-2 and TRBJ1-4. This CDR3 is 16 amino acids long. Germline V lookup: CDR1 SGHTA, CDR2 FQGNSA. CDR3 loop: CASSLAMDGALEKLFF.

The chain is built from TRBV11-3 and TRBJ2-7; TCRdb calls TRBD1, which cannot be checked without DNA. The germline V gene encodes CDR1 SGHNT and CDR2 YENEEA. The CDR3 length is 16 residues. The CDR3 loop reads CARRSTGDDLPYEQYF.

The genes are TRBV6-5 and TRBJ2-3; TCRdb returns TRBD2, unconfirmable since there is no DNA. The CDR3 length is 16 residues. CDR1 is MNHEY and CDR2 is SVGAGI in the germline V gene. The CDR3 reads CVSRGSRGGPADTQYF.

The chain has TRBV11-2 and TRBJ1-1; TCRdb proposes TRBD1, but this gene call is untestable without DNA. CDR1 is SGHAT and CDR2 is FQNNGV in the germline V gene. CDR3 length: 16 residues. The CDR3 loop reads CASSPTGRPLMDEAFF.

CDR3 in amino acids: CSVEAGMGTEAFF. The V call is TRBV29-1, the J call TRBJ1-1; the TRBD1 assignment by TCRdb is unverifiable without DNA. CDR1 and CDR2 from the germline V gene are SQVTM and ANQGSEA. CDR3 size: 13 residues.

This rearrangement joins TRBV10-3 to TRBJ2-3; the D call from TCRdb, TRBD2, cannot be confirmed without DNA. The CDR3 spans 14 residues. Germline CDR1 reads ENHRY; CDR2 reads SYGVKD. CDR3 in amino acids: CAINSGGVTDTQYF.

The V call is TRBV7-9, the J call TRBJ1-2. Germline V gene sequence: CDR1 SEHNR, CDR2 FQNEAQ (reference sequence). This CDR3 contains 15 residues. The CDR3 spells CASSFSNVDIFGYTF.

The genes are TRBV7-9 and TRBJ2-5; TCRdb proposes TRBD2, but this gene call is untestable without DNA. The CDR3 length is 16 residues. Germline V gene data show CDR1 as SEHNR and CDR2 as FQNEAQ (reference sequence). CDR3 residues: CASSDTSGGAKETQYF.

The chain is built from TRBV4-3 and TRBJ2-6; TCRdb's assignment of TRBD1 cannot be checked, as there is no DNA. The CDR3 is 16 residues long. The germline CDR1 and CDR2 sequences are LGHNA and YSLEER. This chain's CDR3 is CASSQDRGQGSNVLTF.

V usage is TRBV12-3 or TRBV12-4 and J usage is TRBJ2-1; no DNA is available, so the TRBD2 call from TCRdb remains unchecked. CDR3 length: 17 amino acids. The CDR3 sequence is CASSSSFAGGPYNEQFF.

The J gene is TRBJ1-1, the V gene TRBV27. The CDR3 spans 14 residues. The V gene's germline CDR1 is MNHEY and CDR2 SMNVEV (reference sequence). The CDR3 spells CASSQAYMNTEAFF.

The V and J genes are TRBV7-7 and TRBJ1-1; the TCRdb call, TRBD1, lacks DNA for checking. This CDR3 is built from 13 residues. Germline V gene lookup returns CDR1 SSHAT and CDR2 FNYEAQ (reference sequence). The CDR3 sequence is CASSVDTRSEAFF.

The V gene is TRBV7-3, the J gene TRBJ1-1; with no DNA, the TCRdb D assignment of TRBD1 cannot be verified. Germline V gene data show CDR1 as SGHTA and CDR2 as FQGTGA. The CDR3 spans 12 residues. The CDR3 is CASSSQGAEAFF.

The V call is TRBV29-1, the J call TRBJ2-1; no DNA is available, so the TRBD1 call from TCRdb remains unchecked. CDR1 is SQVTM and CDR2 is ANQGSEA in the germline V gene. This CDR3 comprises 15 residues. CDR3 region: CSVAPRERPYNEQFF.

The chain joins TRBV12-3 or TRBV12-4 to TRBJ2-3; TCRdb reports TRBD1, a call that lacks DNA to check it against. This CDR3 is built from 14 residues. The CDR3 loop is CASTPLDTSDTQYF.